This TCR beta chain stems from a study of T cell responses to AZD1222 COVID-19 vaccine. Here immunoSEQ multiplex PCR was the method, and the copy in TCRdb shows in-frame clones only, minus some. The repertoire has about 110,000 clones, 94% of them found once; the top ten carry about 3%. The germline CDR1 and CDR2 sequences are MNHEY and SMNVEV (reference sequence). The CDR3 consists of 15 residues. V shed 4 bases, J shed 4 bases, and the junction held 5 bases outside the gene matches. Specimen: peripheral blood, collected 28 days after the second AZD1222 dose. The V call is TRBV27, the J call TRBJ2-7, with 12 bases matching TRBD2. This clonotype was obtained from an adult who received the AZD1222 COVID-19 vaccine. Written as DNA, the CDR3 is TGTGCCAGCAGTTCGCGACTAGCGGGAGATTACGAGCAGTACTTC. Translating it yields CASSSRLAGDYEQYF.